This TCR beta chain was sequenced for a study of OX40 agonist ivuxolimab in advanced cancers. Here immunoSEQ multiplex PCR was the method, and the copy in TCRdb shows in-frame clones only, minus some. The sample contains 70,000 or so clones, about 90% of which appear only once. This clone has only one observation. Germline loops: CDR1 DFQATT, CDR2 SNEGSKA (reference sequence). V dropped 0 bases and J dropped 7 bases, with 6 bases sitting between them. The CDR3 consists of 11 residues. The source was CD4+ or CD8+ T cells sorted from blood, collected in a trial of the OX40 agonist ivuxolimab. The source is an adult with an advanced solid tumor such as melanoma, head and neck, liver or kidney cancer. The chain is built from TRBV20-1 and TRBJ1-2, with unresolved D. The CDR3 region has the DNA TGCAGTGCTAGAGATTACGGTGGCTACACCTTC. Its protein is CSARDYGGYTF.